This T cell receptor beta chain derives from a study of T cell changes during pregnancy in multiple sclerosis (dated by TCRdb to between 2019 and 2020). About the investigation overall: The study looked at changes in the T cell repertoire across pregnancy in women with multiple sclerosis.

The CDR3 goes from the cysteine to the phenylalanine over 14 residues. Just CDR3 DNA is preserved here, 42 bases in frame from base 1. The germline V gene specifies MNHEY as CDR1 and SVGAGI as CDR2. The junction shows trimming of 5 bases on V and 0 bases on J, plus 10 bases between the germline ends. Notes on this clone: What antigen it recognizes has not been identified. No base quality values were provided; no much bigger clone lies one nucleotide off.

The library was produced with the immunoSEQ multiplex PCR assay. In its TCRdb copy, this immuneACCESS table keeps in-frame sequences only and misses some clones. Where compared with another copy, unresolved V genes explain less than half of these, and the others have no known cause. The sample table lists approximately 28,000 clones, about 88% of them with a count of one. The ten top clones hold about 7% of the sample. The source is a female donor with multiple sclerosis, enrolled in a pregnancy study. The chain is made from TRBV6-5 and TRBJ2-5; a tentative D match to TRBD1 spans 5 bases. The specimen comprised CD8+ T cells from peripheral blood mononuclear cells, sampled in the second trimester of pregnancy. The CDR3 in this case is CASSRDSYQETQYF. Read as DNA, the sequence is TGTGCCAGCAGTCGAGACAGTTACCAAGAGACCCAGTACTTC.